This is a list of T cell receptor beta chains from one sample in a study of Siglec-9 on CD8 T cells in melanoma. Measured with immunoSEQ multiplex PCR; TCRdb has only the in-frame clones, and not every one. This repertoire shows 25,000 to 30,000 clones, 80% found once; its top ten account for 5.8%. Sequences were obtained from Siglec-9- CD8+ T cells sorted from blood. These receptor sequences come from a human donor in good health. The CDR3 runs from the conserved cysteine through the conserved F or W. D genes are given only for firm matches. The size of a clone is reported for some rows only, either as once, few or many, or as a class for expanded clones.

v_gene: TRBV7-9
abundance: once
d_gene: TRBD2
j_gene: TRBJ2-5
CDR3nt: TGTGCCAGCAGCGTGGGACTAGCGGGGGGAGAGACCCAGTACTTC
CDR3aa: CASSVGLAGGETQYF

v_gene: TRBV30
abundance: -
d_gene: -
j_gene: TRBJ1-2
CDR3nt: TGTGCCTGGACTCGGGGAACCGGGGAGCTTAACTATGGCTACACCTTC
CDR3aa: CAWTRGTGELNYGYTF

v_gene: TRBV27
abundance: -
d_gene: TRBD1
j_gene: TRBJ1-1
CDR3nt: TGTGCCAGCAGTTTATACCCCCCCGGACAGGGGATTCGGAACACTGAAGCTTTCTTT
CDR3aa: CASSLYPPGQGIRNTEAFF

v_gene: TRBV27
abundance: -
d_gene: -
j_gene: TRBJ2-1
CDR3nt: TGTGCCAGCACAACACTTCCACGGGACGGAAACAATGAGCAGTTCTTC
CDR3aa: CASTTLPRDGNNEQFF

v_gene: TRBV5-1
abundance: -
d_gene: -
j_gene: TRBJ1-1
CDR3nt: TGCGCCAGTGCCATAGATCCCCCGACTGAAGCTTTCTTT
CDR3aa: CASAIDPPTEAFF

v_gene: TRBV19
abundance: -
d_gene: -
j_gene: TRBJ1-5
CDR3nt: TGTGCCAGTAGTATAGAGGAGGGGATACAGCCCCAGCATTTT
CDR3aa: CASSIEEGIQPQHF

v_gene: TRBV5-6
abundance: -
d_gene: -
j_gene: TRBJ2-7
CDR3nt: TGTGCCAGCAGCTTGGAGGGCTACGAGCAGTACTTC
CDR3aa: CASSLEGYEQYF

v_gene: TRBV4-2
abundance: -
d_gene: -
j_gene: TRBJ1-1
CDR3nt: TGTGCCAGCAGCCACCATCCTCTCCTCGGAGGTTCGGCTTTCTTT
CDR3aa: CASSHHPLLGGSAFF

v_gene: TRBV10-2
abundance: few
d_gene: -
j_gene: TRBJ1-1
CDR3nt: TGCGCCAGCAGTGAACGGCGGGTCATGAACACTGAAGCTTTCTTT
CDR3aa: CASSERRVMNTEAFF

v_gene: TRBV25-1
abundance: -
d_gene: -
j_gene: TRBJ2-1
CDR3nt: TGTGCCAGCAGCGTGGGGACGGGGAATGAGCAGTTCTTC
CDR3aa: CASSVGTGNEQFF

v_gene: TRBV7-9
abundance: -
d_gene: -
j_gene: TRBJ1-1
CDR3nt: TGTGCCAGCAGCTACCAGGGGTTTGGCACTGAAGCTTTCTTT
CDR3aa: CASSYQGFGTEAFF

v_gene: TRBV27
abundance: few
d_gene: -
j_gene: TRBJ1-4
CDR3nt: TGTGCCAGCAGTCCGTCCCAGGCGACTAATGAAAAACTGTTTTTT
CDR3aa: CASSPSQATNEKLFF

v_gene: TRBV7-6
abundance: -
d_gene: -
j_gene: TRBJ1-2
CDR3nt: TGTGCCAGCAGTTACCCCGGGAACTATGGCTACACCTTC
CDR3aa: CASSYPGNYGYTF

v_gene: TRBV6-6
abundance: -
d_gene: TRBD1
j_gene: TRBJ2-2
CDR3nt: TGTGCCAGCAGCTGGGACAGGAACACCGGGGAGCTGTTTTTT
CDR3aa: CASSWDRNTGELFF

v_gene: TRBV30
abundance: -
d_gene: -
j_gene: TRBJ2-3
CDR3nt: TGTGCCTGGAGCCAGAGGTCGGGCTGGGAAAGCACAGATACGCAGTATTTT
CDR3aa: CAWSQRSGWESTDTQYF